Each of the 2 T cell receptor beta chains below was sequenced from the same sample in a study of cytomegalovirus exposure and HLA in healthy donors. Researchers ran the PCR with 60 Vbeta and 13 Jbeta primers. TCRdb keeps only in-frame clones here, not all; method: immunoSEQ multiplex PCR. The table includes 99,000 or so clones, 12% detected once. Material for sequencing was PBMCs. Source of these receptors: a middle-aged man in good health and CMV-seropositive.

This chain links TRBV5-1 with TRBJ2-7; D is possibly TRBD2 (5 bases). The CDR3 runs 13 residues. The V gene lost 7 bases and the J gene lost 3 bases, with 14 bases spanning the gap. CDR1 is SGHRS, CDR2 YFSETQ, per germline. The CDR3 sequence: CASSPGESYEQYF. For the CDR3, the DNA is TGCGCCAGCTCTCCTGGGGAGAGCTACGAGCAGTACTTC.

This clone was seen a few times. The chain carries TRBV4-1 and TRBJ2-7; 8 nucleotides match TRBD2. Losses at the gene ends were 4 bases for V and 6 bases for J; bases not matched to a gene: 8. CDR3 size: 14 residues. Germline V lookup: CDR1 MGHRA, CDR2 YSYEKL. CDR3 bases: TGCGCCAGCAGCCGAGTGCCCAGCGGGAGCGAGCAGTACTTC. As protein: CASSRVPSGSEQYF.